These 7 T cell receptor beta chains came from one sample sequenced in a study of shared clonotypes between healthy human individuals. Here immunoSEQ multiplex PCR was the method, and the copy in TCRdb shows in-frame clones only, minus some. The sample records around 2,000,000 clones, 85% to 95% being singletons. The sequencing input was naive CD4+ T cells sorted from blood. The subset was: CD45RA+ positively selected. The receptors here all came from a man in his late teens or twenties in good health.

This chain links TRBV10-3 with TRBJ2-1; D may be TRBD1 (6 bases). Germline V gene lookup returns CDR1 ENHRY and CDR2 SYGVKD. V lost 7 bases, J lost 1 base, and 8 bases lay in between. The CDR3 extends over 13 amino acids. Written as DNA, the CDR3 is TGTGCCATCACACAGGGATCCTACAATGAGCAGTTCTTC. Translated, it gives CAITQGSYNEQFF.

CDR3 sequence: CASSISGNPYEQYF. DNA for the CDR3: TGTGCCAGTAGTATATCGGGGAACCCCTACGAGCAGTACTTC. The gene calls are TRBV19 and TRBJ2-7, with a tentative D call TRBD2 (5 bases). The CDR3 spans 14 residues. Trimming removed 2 bases at V and 2 bases at J, with 10 bases between. Germline loops: CDR1 LNHDA, CDR2 SQIVND (reference sequence).

The rearrangement uses TRBV10-3 and TRBJ2-7; D is unclear. In germline, CDR1 is ENHRY, CDR2 SYGVKD. This CDR3 is 14 amino acids long. V was pared by 11 bases and J by 0 bases, with 17 bases between. The CDR3 bases are TGTGCCGTCGCCTGGAACACGAACTCCTACGAGCAGTACTTC. It is translated as CAVAWNTNSYEQYF.

This chain joins TRBV28 and TRBJ1-6, with a possible D match to TRBD1 (6 bases). Germline CDR1 is MDHEN and CDR2 is SYDVKM. Trimming shortened V by 9 bases and J by 1 base, and 13 bases separated the two germline ends. The CDR3 extends over 15 amino acids. CDR3 in DNA: TGTGCCAGTCTTTTAAGGGGGTCCTATAATTCACCCCTCCACTTT. Its protein is CASLLRGSYNSPLHF.

The J gene is TRBJ2-1, the V gene TRBV2; 11 nucleotides line up with TRBD2. Germline CDR1 SNHLY, CDR2 FYNNEI. CDR3 length equals 17 residues. After removal of 10 bases from V and 0 bases from J, the junction contained 11 bases not matched to a gene. Here the CDR3 reads CAILQLTSGSSYNEQFF. The CDR3 nucleotides are TGTGCCATACTCCAACTCACTAGCGGGAGCTCCTACAATGAGCAGTTCTTC. Filled out from reference TRBV2 and TRBJ2-1, the complete variable domain reads EPEVTQTPSHQVTQMGQEVILRCVPISNHLYFYWYRQILGQKVEFLVSFYNNEISEKSEIFDDQFSVERPDGSNFTLKIRSTKLEDSAMYFCAILQLTSGSSYNEQFFGPGTRLTVL.

A note on this clone: This specimen includes other DNA sequences encoding the same CDR3. This chain joins TRBV2 and TRBJ1-6; D not certain. Germline CDR1 and CDR2: SNHLY and FYNNEI. This CDR3 has 15 amino acids. V was cut by 5 bases and J by 0 bases, with 8 bases left in between. The CDR3 sequence is CASSRESSYNSPLHF. The CDR3 nucleotides are TGTGCCAGCAGTCGCGAGAGCTCCTATAATTCACCCCTCCACTTT.

CDR3 region: CASSRDSGETQYF. As DNA, the CDR3 is TGTGCCAGCTCGCGAGACAGTGGAGAGACCCAGTACTTC. This chain joins TRBV18 and TRBJ2-5, with D possibly matching TRBD1 (5 bases). Trimming took 6 bases from V and 4 from J, leaving 12 bases between them. The CDR3 is 13 residues long. Per the germline V gene, CDR1 is KGHSH and CDR2 is LQKENI.